This TCR beta chain comes out of a study of graft-versus-host responses after intestinal transplantation. On the study more broadly: The transplants performed in recipients were multivisceral, liver-intestinal, or isolated intestinal. Study-wide points: High graft-versus-host to host-versus-graft clonal ratios were found in allografts of patients who had graft-donor T cell macrochimerism.

Remarks on this clone: As yet, its antigen is unknown.

Some clones are missing from TCRdb's copy, which holds only in-frame ones; the method was immunoSEQ multiplex PCR. The sample lists roughly 36,000 clones; around 86% were seen once. This CDR3 spans 15 amino acids. Germline assignment: CDR1 SNHLY and CDR2 FYNNEI. The trim removed 5 bases at V and 2 bases at J, leaving 5 bases unmatched. This TCR derives from a human patient who received an intestinal transplant, so some T cells may come from the graft donor. The sequencing used PBMCs, collected roughly 34 months after transplant. The V and J genes are TRBV2 and TRBJ2-7, with 11 bases fitting TRBD2. The CDR3 region is CASSYTSGGPYEQYF. CDR3 coding DNA: TGTGCCAGCAGTTATACTAGCGGGGGCCCCTACGAGCAGTACTTC.